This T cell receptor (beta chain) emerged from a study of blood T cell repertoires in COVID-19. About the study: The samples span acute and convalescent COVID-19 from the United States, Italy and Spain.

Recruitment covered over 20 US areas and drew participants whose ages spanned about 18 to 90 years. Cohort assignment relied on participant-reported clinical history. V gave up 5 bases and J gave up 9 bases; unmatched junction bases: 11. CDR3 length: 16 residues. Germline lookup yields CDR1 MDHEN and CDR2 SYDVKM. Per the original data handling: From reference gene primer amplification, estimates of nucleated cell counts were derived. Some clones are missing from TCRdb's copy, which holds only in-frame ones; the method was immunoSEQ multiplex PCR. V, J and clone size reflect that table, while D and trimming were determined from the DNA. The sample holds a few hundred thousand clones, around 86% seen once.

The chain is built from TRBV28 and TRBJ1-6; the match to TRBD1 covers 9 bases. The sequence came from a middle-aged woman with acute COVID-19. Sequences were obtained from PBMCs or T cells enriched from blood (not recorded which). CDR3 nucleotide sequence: TGTGCCAGCAGTGGTATTGGGACAGGGAGACTTTCACCCCTCCACTTT. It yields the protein CASSGIGTGRLSPLHF.